These T cell receptor beta chains were read from a single sample in a study of T cell repertoires in breast cancer. From the emulsion pairing reads, TCRdb called clonotypes with MiXCR, one entry per CDR3 protein. The table records some 150 distinct CDR3 sequences, around 47% of them present only once. Sequencing was performed on CD8+ T cells. The source is a pool of human donors with breast cancer or a healthy control (not recorded which). CDR3s include the opening cysteine and the closing phenylalanine or tryptophan. A D gene is named only where the DNA matches it firmly. Clone size is not always given. Where it is, it says once, few, many or a class for expanded clones.

TRBV7-6	TRBJ1-4	-	-	CASSEMTANEKLFF	TGTGCCAGCAGCGAAATGACGGCTAATGAAAAACTGTTTTTT
TRBV7-2	TRBJ2-3	-	medium-sized	CASSLTDTQYF	TGTGCCAGCAGCCTCACAGATACGCAGTATTTT
TRBV7-6	TRBJ2-7	-	-	CASSLTLIEEQYF	TGTGCCAGCAGCTTAACGCTCATTGAGGAGCAGTACTTC
TRBV7-6	TRBJ2-3	-	-	CASSLAIRAPTDTQYF	TGTGCCAGCAGCTTAGCCATACGAGCCCCCACAGATACGCAGTATTTT
TRBV7-2	TRBJ2-1	TRBD2	-	CASSGVSGRNYNEQFF	TGTGCCAGCAGCGGTGTTAGCGGGAGGAACTACAACGAGCAGTTCTTC
TRBV7-3	TRBJ1-6	-	few	CASSLTEGGNSPLHF	TGTGCCAGCAGCTTAACTGAAGGAGGAAATTCACCCCTCCACTTT
TRBV5-1	TRBJ1-2	-	-	CASSYRAGDFAFGTF	-
TRBV7-2	TRBJ1-1	-	many	CASSRQGNTEAFF	TGTGCCAGCAGCCGGCAGGGGAACACTGAAGCTTTCTTC
TRBV7-6	TRBJ1-4	-	-	CARRALTANEKLFF	TGTGCCCGCCGCGCACTGACGGCTAATGAAAAACTGTTTTTT
TRBV5-1	TRBJ1-2	-	-	CASSCREGNFAFGTF	-
TRBV7-2	TRBJ2-1	-	few	CASSPVGPSGEQFF	TGTGCCAGCAGCCCCGTGGGCCCCAGCGGTGAGCAGTTCTTC
TRBV7-8	TRBJ2-6	-	-	CASSLTGANVLTF	TGTGCCAGCAGCTTAACTGGGGCCAACGTCCTGACTTTC
TRBV7-6	TRBJ1-4	-	-	CASSALRANEYLFF	TGTGCCAGCAGCGCCCTGAGGGCTAATGAATACCTGTTTTTT
TRBV7-6	TRBJ1-4	-	once	CASRELTAKEKLFF	TGTGCCAGCAGAGAACTGACGGCTAAGGAAAAACTGTTTTTT
TRBV28	TRBJ2-7	TRBD2	-	CACSVLAGGCEQYF	TGTGCCTGCAGTGTACTAGCGGGAGGATGCGAGCAGTACTTC
TRBV28	TRBJ1-1	-	-	CASSLNEDPATEAFF	TGTGCCAGCAGTTTGAATGAGGACCCGGCCACTGAAGCCTTCTTT
TRBV5-4	TRBJ2-7	TRBD2	few	CASSPGLAPREQYF	TGTGCCAGCAGCCCGGGACTAGCCCCCAGGGAGCAGTACTTC
TRBV7-6	TRBJ1-4	-	hyperexpanded	CASSALTANEKLFF	TGTGCCAGCAGCGCCCTGACGGCTAATGAAAAACTGTTTTTT
TRBV5-1	TRBJ1-2	-	medium-sized	CASSYRAGNFAFGTF	-
TRBV7-6	TRBJ2-3	-	few	CASSVAIRASTDTQYF	TGTGCCAGCAGCGTAGCCATACGAGCCTCCACAGATACGCAGTATTTT
TRBV6-1	TRBJ2-7	-	many	CASSPGIDSYEQYF	TGTGCCAGCAGTCCCGGGATCGACTCCTACGAGCAGTACTTC
TRBV7-3	TRBJ2-3	-	few	CASSLTRWADTQYF	TGTGCCAGCAGCTTAACGCGGTGGGCAGATACGCAGTATTTT
TRBV7-6	TRBJ1-4	-	-	CASRALTVPEKLFF	TGTGCCAGCCGCGCACTGACGGTTCCTGAAAAACTGTTTTTT
TRBV28	TRBJ2-2	TRBD1	-	CASSLAGGNTGELFF	TGTGCCAGTAGTTTGGCAGGGGGAAACACCGGTGAGCTGTTTTTT
TRBV6-1	TRBJ2-1	TRBD2	-	CASNGRKVNNEQFF	TGTGCCAGCAACGGGAGGAAAGTTAACAATGAGCAGTTCTTC
TRBV7-2	TRBJ2-5	TRBD2	-	CASSSRIAGGRETQYF	TGTGCCAGCAGCTCCCGAATAGCGGGGGGGCGGGAGACCCAGTACTTC
TRBV7-2	TRBJ2-1	TRBD2	-	CASSEVSGGNYNEQFF	TGTGCCAGCAGCGAGGTTAGCGGGGGGAACTACAATGAGCAGTTCTTC
TRBV7-6	TRBJ1-4	-	-	CASSDRTAKEKLFF	TGTGCCAGCAGCGACCGGACGGCTAAGGAAAAACTGTTTTTT
TRBV7-2	TRBJ1-2	-	many	CASSLAGGANYGYTF	TGTGCCAGCAGCTTAGCGGGGGGAGCTAACTATGGCTACACCTTC
TRBV28	TRBJ1-5	-	medium-sized	CASSLQNNQPQHF	TGTGCCAGCAGTTTGCAGAATAATCAGCCCCAGCATTTT
TRBV25-1	TRBJ2-7	-	-	CASSRAGRDERYF	TGTGCCAGCAGTAGAGCCGGCAGGGACGAGCGGTACTTC
TRBV7-3	TRBJ2-5	-	-	CASSPATSGYQGTQYF	TGTGCCAGCAGCCCCGCGACGAGCGGATATCAAGGGACCCAGTACTTC
TRBV7-8	TRBJ2-1	-	many	CASSFGGIEKQFF	TGTGCCAGCAGCTTTGGCGGGATCGAAAAGCAGTTCTTC
TRBV6-5	TRBJ2-1	TRBD2	many	CASNGRAIPNEQFF	TGTGCCAGCAACGGGAGGGCCATTCCCAATGAGCAGTTCTTC
TRBV6-8	TRBJ2-1	TRBD2	-	CASSGRNYNEQFF	TGTGCCAGCAGCGGGAGGAACTACAATGAGCAGTTCTTC
TRBV28	TRBJ1-1	-	many	CASSLNDDPATEAFF	TGTGCCAGCAGTTTGAATGATGACCCGGCCACTGAAGCTTTCTTT
TRBV7-2	TRBJ2-3	TRBD2	-	CASSRIAGGINTQYF	TGTGCCAGCAGCCGCATAGCGGGGGGGATAAATACGCAGTATTTT
TRBV28	TRBJ2-2	TRBD1	-	CASSLAGGNTGEPFF	TGTGCCAGCAGTTTGGCAGGGGGAAACACCGGGGAGCCGTTTTTT
TRBV7-2	TRBJ1-2	-	few	CASSFQGSYGYTF	TGTGCCAGCAGCTTTCAGGGGTCCTATGGCTACACCTTC
TRBV14	TRBJ2-7	-	medium-sized	CASSQGTSLDYEQYF	TGTGCCAGCAGCCAAGGGACAAGTTTAGACTACGAGCAGTACTTC